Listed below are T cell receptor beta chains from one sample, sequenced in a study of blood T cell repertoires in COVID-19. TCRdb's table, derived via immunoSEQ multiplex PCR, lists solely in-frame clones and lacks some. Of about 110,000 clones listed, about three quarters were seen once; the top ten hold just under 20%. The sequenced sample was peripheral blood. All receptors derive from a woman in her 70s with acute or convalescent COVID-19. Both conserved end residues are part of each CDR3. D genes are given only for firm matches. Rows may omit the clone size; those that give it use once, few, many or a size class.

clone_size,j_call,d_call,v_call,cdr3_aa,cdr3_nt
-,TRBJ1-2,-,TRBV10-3,CAITMTGYGYTF,TGTGCCATCACCATGACAGGCTATGGCTACACCTTC
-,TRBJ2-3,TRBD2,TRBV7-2,CASSPSGGYTQYF,TGTGCCAGCAGCCCTAGCGGGGGTTATACGCAGTATTTT
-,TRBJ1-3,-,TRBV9,CASSVSPGPGGDTIYF,TGTGCCAGCAGCGTATCCCCGGGTCCAGGCGGGGACACCATATATTTT
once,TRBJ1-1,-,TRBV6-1,CASSESGRTEAFF,TGTGCCAGCAGTGAATCGGGTCGCACTGAAGCTTTCTTT
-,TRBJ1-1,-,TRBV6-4,CASSDRAGAEAFF,TGTGCCAGCAGTGACAGGGCAGGGGCTGAAGCTTTCTTT
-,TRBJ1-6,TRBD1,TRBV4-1,CASSHRDRDNSPLHF,TGCGCCAGCAGCCACCGGGACAGGGATAATTCACCCCTCCACTTT
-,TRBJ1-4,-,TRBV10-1,CASSEAGPNEKLFF,TGCGCCAGCAGTGAGGCGGGCCCTAATGAAAAACTGTTTTTT
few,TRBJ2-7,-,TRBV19,CASSISRAGNYEQYF,TGTGCCAGTAGTATCTCCAGGGCGGGAAACTACGAGCAGTACTTC
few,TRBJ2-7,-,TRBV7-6,CASSPSGQVHEQYF,TGTGCCAGCAGCCCGTCAGGACAAGTCCACGAGCAGTACTTC
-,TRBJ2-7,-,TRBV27,CASSLFPLYEQYF,TGTGCCAGCAGTTTATTCCCCCTCTACGAGCAGTACTTC
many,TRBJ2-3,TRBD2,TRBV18,CASSPRTSLPDTQYF,TGTGCCAGCTCACCTAGGACTAGCTTGCCAGATACGCAGTATTTT
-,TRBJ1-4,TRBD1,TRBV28,CASSLAGTGGGEKLFF,TGTGCCAGCAGTTTAGCCGGGACAGGGGGCGGTGAAAAACTGTTTTTT
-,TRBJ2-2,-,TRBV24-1,CATSGRTNTGELFF,TGTGCCACCAGTGGCAGGACGAACACCGGGGAGCTGTTTTTT
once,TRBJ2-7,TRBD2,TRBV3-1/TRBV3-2,CASSRGLAGAGEQYF,TGTGCCAGCAGCCGAGGACTAGCGGGGGCGGGGGAGCAGTACTTC
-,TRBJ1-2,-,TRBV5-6,CASSLVAGLLYGYTF,TGTGCCAGCAGCTTGGTGGCAGGGCTCCTCTATGGCTACACCTTC